This T cell receptor (beta chain) emerged from a study of cytomegalovirus exposure and HLA in healthy donors. Vbeta (60) and Jbeta (13) primers were used in the PCR. Assay: immunoSEQ multiplex PCR; the TCRdb copy retains only in-frame clones and omits some. Counted here are some 160,000 clones, over 75% occurring once; the ten biggest clones make up less than 0.65%. Study-wide points: Most TCRs appeared rarely, but some public TCRs recurred in many donors.

This clone was recorded only once. The antigen is unknown. The ends were cut back, 5 bases at V and 0 bases at J, with 10 bases in the middle. The germline gives CDR1 SGHVS, CDR2 FQNEAQ. The CDR3 spans 14 residues. The receptor comes from a woman between 50 and 59 years old in good health and CMV-seronegative. Sequencing was performed on PBMCs. This chain uses TRBV7-8 with TRBJ1-1; D may be TRBD1 (5 bases). The CDR3 region is CASSQQALNTEAFF. The CDR3 DNA is TGTGCCAGCAGCCAACAGGCACTGAACACTGAAGCTTTCTTT. The whole variable domain, remainder taken from reference TRBV7-8 and TRBJ1-1, is GAGVSQSPRYKVAKRGQDVALRCDPISGHVSLFWYQQALGQGPEFLTYFQNEAQLDKSGLPSDRFFAERPEGSVSTLKIQRTQQEDSAVYLCASSQQALNTEAFFGQGTRLTVV.